Below, 13 T cell receptor beta chains from the same sample are listed, as sequenced in a study of CD8 T cells in ankylosing spondylitis. Study-wide results and caveats: What appeared characteristic of ankylosing spondylitis blood was a TCR beta motif of several highly homologous variants.

Their cognate antigens are unknown. TCRdb passed the 5' RACE reads through MiXCR, listing each CDR3 protein once. The sample has fewer than 750,000 distinct CDR3 sequences, under 20% seen once. Sequencing used blood, either unsorted or a sorted T cell fraction (not recorded which). Receptors originate from a male donor with ankylosing spondylitis.

Ten or more counts support this clonotype. The gene calls are TRBV10-2 and TRBJ1-2; D not certain. Trimming left V 2 bases short and J 2 bases short, with 6 bases between. Germline V gene data show CDR1 as WSHSY and CDR2 as SAAADI. The CDR3 totals 13 residues. In DNA, the CDR3 is TGCGCCAGCAGTGAGGGTCCCAACTATGGCTACACCTTC. Its protein is CASSEGPNYGYTF.

At least ten counts were recorded for this clonotype. The chain combines TRBV9 with TRBJ2-1; 9 positions match TRBD1. CDR3 length: 13 amino acids. V was clipped by 8 bases and J by 3 bases; unmatched bases: 3. Germline V lookup: CDR1 SGDLS, CDR2 YYNGEE. The CDR3 DNA reads TGTGCCAGTGGGGGACAGGGCTACAATGAGCAGTTCTTC. It specifies CASGGQGYNEQFF. Looking up the rest from reference TRBV9 and TRBJ2-1 gives the full variable domain: DSGVTQTPKHLITATGQRVTLRCSPRSGDLSVYWYQQSLDQGLQFLIQYYNGEERAKGNILERFSAQQFPDLHSELNLSSLELGDSALYFCASGGQGYNEQFFGPGTRLTVL.

This chain links TRBV29-1 with TRBJ2-5; D remains unclear. Trimming removed 3 bases from V and 1 base from J, with 12 bases in between. CDR1 SQVTM and CDR2 ANQGSEA come from the germline V gene. This CDR3 spans 14 amino acids. Written as DNA, the CDR3 is TGCAGCGTTGATGGGTCGTGGAGCCAAGAGACCCAGTACTTC. Amino acid sequence: CSVDGSWSQETQYF. Together with reference TRBV29-1 and TRBJ2-5, the CDR3 gives the full variable domain: SAVISQKPSRDICQRGTSLTIQCQVDSQVTMMFWYRQQPGQSLTLIATANQGSEATYESGFVIDKFPISRPNLTFSTLTVSNMSPEDSSIYLCSVDGSWSQETQYFGPGTRLLVL.

The chain couples TRBV5-1 to TRBJ2-7, with TRBD2 matching over 7 bases. This CDR3 has 14 residues. The V and J ends lost 4 bases and 2 bases, in that order; junction bases with no gene match: 6. The V gene's germline CDR1 is SGHRS and CDR2 YFSETQ. The DNA for the CDR3 is TGCGCCAGCAGCGACCCCCGGGGGGCCTACGAGCAGTACTTC. This codes for CASSDPRGAYEQYF.

CDR3 residues: CASGSGRAASDTQYF. CDR3 DNA sequence: TGTGCCAGCGGAAGCGGGAGGGCCGCCTCCGATACGCAGTATTTT. The gene calls are TRBV2 and TRBJ2-3; 10 nucleotides agree with TRBD2. CDR3 length: 15 amino acids. J gave up 6 bases and V 8 bases, and 11 bases lay outside the gene matches. The germline V gene has CDR1 SNHLY and CDR2 FYNNEI.

The table lists this clonotype with many counts. This chain connects TRBV7-9 to TRBJ2-7; D is ambiguous. Germline loops: CDR1 SEHNR, CDR2 FQNEAQ (reference sequence). This CDR3 is 11 amino acids long. The germline V and J ends were trimmed by 3 bases and 5 bases, with 5 bases remaining between them. The CDR3 loop is CASSLSNEQYF. The CDR3 region has the DNA TGTGCCAGCAGCTTGAGCAACGAGCAGTACTTC.

Many counts were recorded for this clonotype. This rearrangement joins TRBV9 to TRBJ2-1; a possible D gene is TRBD2 (5 bases). The V end was cut by 2 bases, the J end by 10 bases, with 19 bases between. This CDR3 comprises 15 residues. Germline CDR1 reads SGDLS; CDR2 reads YYNGEE. The CDR3 DNA is TGTGCCAGCAGCGTGGACCAAAATGGGCAGCGGGAGCAGTTCTTC. Translated: CASSVDQNGQREQFF. The variable domain in full, completed from reference TRBV9 and TRBJ2-1, reads DSGVTQTPKHLITATGQRVTLRCSPRSGDLSVYWYQQSLDQGLQFLIQYYNGEERAKGNILERFSAQQFPDLHSELNLSSLELGDSALYFCASSVDQNGQREQFFGPGTRLTVL.

The rearrangement uses TRBV4-3 and TRBJ2-3; 7 bases agree with TRBD1. The length of the CDR3 is 12 residues. Germline assignment: CDR1 LGHNA and CDR2 YSLEER. With 3 bases clipped from V and 8 bases from J, the junction kept 2 bases outside the gene matches. CDR3 residues: CASSQAGGTQYF. The CDR3 DNA reads TGCGCCAGCAGCCAGGCAGGGGGTACGCAGTATTTT.

Only a few counts were recorded for this clonotype. The chain uses TRBV24-1 and TRBJ2-6; tentatively, D is TRBD1 or TRBD2 (5 bases each). The CDR3 sequence is 15 residues long. V shed 5 bases and J shed 3 bases, with 10 bases lying between them. Looked up from germline, CDR1 is KGHDR and CDR2 is SFDVKD. DNA for the CDR3: TGTGCCACCAGTGCGAGGGGCATTGGGGCCAACGTCCTGACTTTC. The encoded protein is CATSARGIGANVLTF.

This clonotype was counted between two and nine times. The genes are TRBV7-8 and TRBJ2-7, with 13 bases lining up with TRBD2. CDR3 length: 18 residues. Germline V gene lookup returns CDR1 SGHVS and CDR2 FQNEAQ. The V segment lost 7 bases and the J segment 5 bases; nucleotides outside the gene matches: 17. The CDR3, as DNA: TGTGCCAGCACCCCTGAGGGAAGGAACGGACTAGCGGGAGACGAGCAGTACTTC. This translates into CASTPEGRNGLAGDEQYF. The whole variable domain, remainder taken from reference TRBV7-8 and TRBJ2-7, is GAGVSQSPRYKVAKRGQDVALRCDPISGHVSLFWYQQALGQGPEFLTYFQNEAQLDKSGLPSDRFFAERPEGSVSTLKIQRTQQEDSAVYLCASTPEGRNGLAGDEQYFGPGTRLTVT.

V gene TRBV15 combines with J gene TRBJ2-3; D is unresolved. Germline assignment: CDR1 LNHNV and CDR2 YYDKDF (reference sequence). The CDR3 spans 16 residues. Trimming removed 0 bases from V and 6 bases from J, with 16 bases in between. CDR3 sequence reads: CATSRDTIDIGDTQYF. For the CDR3, the DNA is TGTGCCACCAGCAGAGATACGATAGATATCGGGGATACGCAGTATTTT.

This chain links TRBV5-1 with TRBJ2-7; 11 nucleotides line up with TRBD2. Looked up from germline, CDR1 is SGHRS and CDR2 is YFSETQ. This CDR3 region has 16 residues. V lost 0 bases and J lost 5; bases outside the gene matches: 7. The CDR3 is CASSLAVSGRAHEQYF. CDR3 sequence (DNA): TGCGCCAGCAGCTTGGCCGTTAGCGGGAGGGCTCACGAGCAGTACTTC.

The chain combines TRBV20-1 with TRBJ1-2; 8 nucleotides match TRBD1. Germline CDR1 DFQATT, CDR2 SNEGSKA (reference sequence). V was pared by 4 bases and J by 8 bases, with 15 bases of the junction left unmatched. The CDR3 has 15 amino acids. CDR3 sequence: CSANPSDREVWGYTF. The CDR3 coding sequence is TGCAGTGCTAACCCCTCGGACAGGGAGGTGTGGGGCTACACCTTC.